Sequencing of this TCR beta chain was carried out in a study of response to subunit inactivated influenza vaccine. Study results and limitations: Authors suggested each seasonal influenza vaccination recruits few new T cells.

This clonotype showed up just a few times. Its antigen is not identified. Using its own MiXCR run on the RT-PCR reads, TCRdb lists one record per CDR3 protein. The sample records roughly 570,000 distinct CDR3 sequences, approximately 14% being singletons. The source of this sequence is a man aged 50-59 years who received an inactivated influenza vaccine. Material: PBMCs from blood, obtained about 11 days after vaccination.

The CDR3 bases are TGCAGTGCTAGAGCTGGTATCGGCTTCTACGAGCAGTACTTC. Translated: CSARAGIGFYEQYF. This chain links TRBV20-1 with TRBJ2-7; D call uncertain. V dropped 1 base and J dropped 3 bases, with 13 bases sitting between them. The length of the CDR3 is 14 residues. Germline CDR1 reads DFQATT; CDR2 reads SNEGSKA (reference sequence).